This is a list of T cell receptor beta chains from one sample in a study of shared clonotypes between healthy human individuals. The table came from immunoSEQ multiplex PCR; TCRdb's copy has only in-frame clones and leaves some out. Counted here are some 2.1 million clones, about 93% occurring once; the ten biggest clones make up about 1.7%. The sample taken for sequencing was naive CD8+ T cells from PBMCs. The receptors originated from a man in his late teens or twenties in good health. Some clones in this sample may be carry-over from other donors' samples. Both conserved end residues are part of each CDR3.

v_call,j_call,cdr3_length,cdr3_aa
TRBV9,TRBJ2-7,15,CASSVGAGGLYEQYF
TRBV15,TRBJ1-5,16,CATSRDQGQGEQPQHF
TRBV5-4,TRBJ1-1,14,CASSWRHPGTEAFF
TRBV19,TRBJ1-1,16,CASSIGTGGSYTEAFF
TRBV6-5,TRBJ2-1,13,CASSRSGYNEQFF
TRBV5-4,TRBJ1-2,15,CASSLRTGGAYGYTF
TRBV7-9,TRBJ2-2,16,CASSFTGGEDTGELFF
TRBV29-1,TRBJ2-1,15,CSVERAGSSYNEQFF
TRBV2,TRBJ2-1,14,CASIPDLLGDEQFF
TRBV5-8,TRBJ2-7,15,CASSFGQPNAYEQYF
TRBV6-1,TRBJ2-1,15,CASSQRSDSHNEQFF
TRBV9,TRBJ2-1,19,CASSPRMVAGSGSYNEQFF
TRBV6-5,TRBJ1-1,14,CATLGGDRNTEAFF
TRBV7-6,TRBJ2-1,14,CASSLSASYNEQFF
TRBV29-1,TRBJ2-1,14,CSVQKRVHYNEQFF
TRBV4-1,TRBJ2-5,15,CASSQSPGLGETQYF
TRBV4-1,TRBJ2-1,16,CASSQEAASFYNEQFF